This TCR beta chain was identified in a study of shared T cell receptors in the human thymus. TCRdb's copy holds only in-frame clones and misses some; the assay was immunoSEQ multiplex PCR. The table lists about 660,000 clones, 85% to 90% of them singletons. The V gene end was trimmed by 0 bases and the J gene end by 5 bases; junction bases not matched to a gene: 18. The length of the CDR3 is 21 residues. Per germline, CDR1 SNHLY and CDR2 FYNNEI. This same sample was also taken into another study, of human thymus T cells. This second study notes: Thymic material originated from resections removed in the course of corrective heart surgery.

This TCR derives from a boy in the first two years of life with a congenital heart defect. The chain has TRBV2 and TRBJ2-3; 12 positions agree with TRBD2. Sequenced sample: thymocytes. CDR3 in amino acids: CASSEAPASGRAKVQGDTQYF. The CDR3 DNA is TGTGCCAGCAGTGAAGCCCCCGCTAGCGGGAGGGCCAAGGTCCAGGGAGATACGCAGTATTTT.